This T cell receptor (beta chain) was recovered during a study of cytomegalovirus exposure and HLA in healthy donors. With 60 Vbeta and 13 Jbeta primers, the PCR was carried out. Repertoires were generated with immunoSEQ multiplex PCR, while TCRdb's copy carries only in-frame clones and drops some. This table holds roughly 150,000 clones, approximately 85% found once. Trimming shortened V by 7 bases and J by 3 bases, and 18 bases separated the two germline ends. CDR3 length equals 15 residues. Germline V gene sequence: CDR1 SNHLY, CDR2 FYNNEI. In regard to this clone: The antigen remains unidentified.

Findings of the study overall: Many donors shared some public TCRs, even though most TCR sequences were rare.

The sequenced sample was PBMCs. The chain has TRBV2 and TRBJ2-5, with D possibly being TRBD1 (6 bases). The source is a girl aged 2 to 10 in good health and CMV-seropositive. The CDR3 loop reads CASISDRPEEETQYF. The CDR3 DNA reads as TGTGCCAGCATCTCGGACAGACCCGAGGAAGAGACCCAGTACTTC.